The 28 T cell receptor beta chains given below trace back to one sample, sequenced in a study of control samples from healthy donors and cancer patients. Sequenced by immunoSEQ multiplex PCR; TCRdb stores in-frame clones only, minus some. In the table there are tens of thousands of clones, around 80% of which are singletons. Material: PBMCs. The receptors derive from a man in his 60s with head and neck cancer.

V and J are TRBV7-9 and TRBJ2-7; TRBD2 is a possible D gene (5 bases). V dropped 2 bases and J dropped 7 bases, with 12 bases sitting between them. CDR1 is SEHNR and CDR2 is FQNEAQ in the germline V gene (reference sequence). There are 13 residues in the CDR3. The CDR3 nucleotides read TGTGCCAGCAGCTTAAGAGGGTACGGAGAGCAGTACTTC. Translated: CASSLRGYGEQYF. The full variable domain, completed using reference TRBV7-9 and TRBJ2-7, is DTGVSQNPRHKITKRGQNVTFRCDPISEHNRLYWYRQTLGQGPEFLTYFQNEAQLEKSRLLSDRFSAERPKGSFSTLEIQRTEQGDSAMYLCASSLRGYGEQYFGPGTRLTVT.

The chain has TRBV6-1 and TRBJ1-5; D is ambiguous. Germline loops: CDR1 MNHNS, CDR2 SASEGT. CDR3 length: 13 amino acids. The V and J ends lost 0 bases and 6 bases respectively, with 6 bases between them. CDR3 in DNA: TGTGCCAGCAGTGAAGCGCAACGTCAGCCCCAGCATTTT. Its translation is CASSEAQRQPQHF.

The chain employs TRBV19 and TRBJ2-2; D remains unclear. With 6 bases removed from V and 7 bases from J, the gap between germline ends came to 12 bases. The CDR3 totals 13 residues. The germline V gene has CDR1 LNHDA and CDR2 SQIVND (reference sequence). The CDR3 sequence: CASRALSIGELFF. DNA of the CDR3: TGTGCCAGTAGGGCCCTGAGCATCGGGGAGCTGTTTTTT. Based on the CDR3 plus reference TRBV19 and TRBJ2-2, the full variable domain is DGGITQSPKYLFRKEGQNVTLSCEQNLNHDAMYWYRQDPGQGLRLIYYSQIVNDFQKGDIAEGYSVSREKKESFPLTVTSAQKNPTAFYLCASRALSIGELFFGEGSRLTVL.

CDR3 in amino acids: CASSPLSGRASGTEAFF. The CDR3 nucleotides are TGTGCCAGCAGTCCCCTGAGCGGCAGGGCTTCAGGCACTGAAGCTTTCTTT. The rearrangement joins TRBV14 to TRBJ1-1; D possibly corresponds to TRBD1 (5 bases). V lost 6 bases, J lost 4 bases, and 24 bases lay in between. From germline, CDR1 is SGHDN and CDR2 FVKESK. The length of the CDR3 is 17 residues.

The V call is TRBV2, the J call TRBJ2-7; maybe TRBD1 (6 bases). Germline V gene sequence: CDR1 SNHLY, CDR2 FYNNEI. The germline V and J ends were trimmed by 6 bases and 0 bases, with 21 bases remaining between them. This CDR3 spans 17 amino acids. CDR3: CASRSRGSPGSSYEQYF. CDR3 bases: TGTGCCAGCAGGAGCAGGGGAAGTCCTGGGAGCTCCTACGAGCAGTACTTC.

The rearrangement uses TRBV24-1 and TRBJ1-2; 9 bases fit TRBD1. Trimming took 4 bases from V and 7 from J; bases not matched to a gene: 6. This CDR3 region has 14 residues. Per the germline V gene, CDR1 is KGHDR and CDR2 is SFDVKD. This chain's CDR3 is CATSDGQGMSGYTF. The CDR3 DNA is TGTGCCACCAGTGACGGACAGGGGATGAGTGGCTACACCTTC.

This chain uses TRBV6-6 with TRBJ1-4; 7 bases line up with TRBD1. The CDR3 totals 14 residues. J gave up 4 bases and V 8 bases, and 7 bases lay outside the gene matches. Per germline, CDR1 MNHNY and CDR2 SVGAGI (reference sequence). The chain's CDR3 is CASVRGSDNEKLFF. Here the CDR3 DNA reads TGTGCCAGCGTCAGGGGGAGCGATAATGAAAAACTGTTTTTT.

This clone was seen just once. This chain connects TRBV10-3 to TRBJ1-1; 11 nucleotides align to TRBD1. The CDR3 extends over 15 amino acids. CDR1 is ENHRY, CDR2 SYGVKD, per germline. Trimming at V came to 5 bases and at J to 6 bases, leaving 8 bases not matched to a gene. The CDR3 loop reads CAISTWTGGNAEAFF. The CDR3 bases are TGTGCCATCAGTACTTGGACAGGGGGCAACGCTGAAGCTTTCTTT.

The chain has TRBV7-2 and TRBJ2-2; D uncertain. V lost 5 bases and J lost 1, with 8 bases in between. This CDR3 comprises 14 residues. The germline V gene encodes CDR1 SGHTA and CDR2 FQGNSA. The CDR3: CASSPDGNTGELFF. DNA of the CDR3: TGTGCCAGCAGCCCCGACGGGAACACCGGGGAGCTGTTTTTT.

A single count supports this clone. The CDR3 reads CASSYPHSRRAPQHF. The CDR3 nucleotides are TGTGCCAGCAGTTACCCCCACAGCCGAAGGGCGCCCCAGCATTTT. This rearrangement joins TRBV6-2 or TRBV6-3 to TRBJ1-5; D remains ambiguous. Trimming removed 2 bases from V and 9 bases from J, with 17 bases in between. This CDR3 is built from 15 residues. Germline CDR1 MNHEY, CDR2 SVGEGT.

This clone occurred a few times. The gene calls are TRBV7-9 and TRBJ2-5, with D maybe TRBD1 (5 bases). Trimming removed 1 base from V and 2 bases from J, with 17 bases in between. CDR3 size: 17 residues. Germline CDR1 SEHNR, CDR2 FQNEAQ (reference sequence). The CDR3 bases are TGTGCCAGCAGCTTAGTTGGGCAGGGTATCCATCAAGAGACCCAGTACTTC. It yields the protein CASSLVGQGIHQETQYF.

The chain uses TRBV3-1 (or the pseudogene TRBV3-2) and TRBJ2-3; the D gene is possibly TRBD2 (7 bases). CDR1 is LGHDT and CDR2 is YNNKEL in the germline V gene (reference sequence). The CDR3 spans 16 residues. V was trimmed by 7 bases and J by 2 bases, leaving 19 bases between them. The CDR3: CASTKRGGRNTDTQYF. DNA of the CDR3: TGTGCCAGCACCAAAAGGGGGGGAAGGAACACAGATACGCAGTATTTT.

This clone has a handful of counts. This chain's CDR3 is CASKTGQGGASPLHF. The CDR3 nucleotides are TGTGCCAGCAAAACCGGACAGGGGGGCGCTTCACCCCTCCACTTT. V and J are TRBV6-5 and TRBJ1-6; 10 bases are shared with TRBD1. The CDR3 runs to 15 residues. The V and J ends lost 7 bases and 9 bases, in that order; junction bases with no gene match: 9. In germline, CDR1 is MNHEY, CDR2 SVGAGI.

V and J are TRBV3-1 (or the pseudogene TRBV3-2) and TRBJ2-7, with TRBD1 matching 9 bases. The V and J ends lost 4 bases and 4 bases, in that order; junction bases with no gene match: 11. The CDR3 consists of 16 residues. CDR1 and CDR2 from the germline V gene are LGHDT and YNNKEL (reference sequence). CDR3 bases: TGTGCCAGCAGCCCACCAACCGGGACAGGGATTTACGAGCAGTACTTC. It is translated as CASSPPTGTGIYEQYF.

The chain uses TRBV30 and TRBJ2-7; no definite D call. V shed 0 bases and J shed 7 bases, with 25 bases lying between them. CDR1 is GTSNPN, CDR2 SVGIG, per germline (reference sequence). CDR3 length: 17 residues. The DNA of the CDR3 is TGTGCCTGGAGTGTGGGGAAGTTGACGTTCTCCTCTATGGAGCAGTACTTC. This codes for CAWSVGKLTFSSMEQYF.

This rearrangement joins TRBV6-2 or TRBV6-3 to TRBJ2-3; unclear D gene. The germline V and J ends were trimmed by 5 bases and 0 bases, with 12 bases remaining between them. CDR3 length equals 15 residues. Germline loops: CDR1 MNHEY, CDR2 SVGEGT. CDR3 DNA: TGTGCCAGCAGTCCCGCCTATTCTAGCACAGATACGCAGTATTTT. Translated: CASSPAYSSTDTQYF.

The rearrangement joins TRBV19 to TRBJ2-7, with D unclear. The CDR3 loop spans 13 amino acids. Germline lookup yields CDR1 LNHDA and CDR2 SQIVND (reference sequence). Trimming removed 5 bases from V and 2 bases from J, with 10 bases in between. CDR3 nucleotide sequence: TGTGCCAGTAGTTCCCGGGTCCCCTACGAGCAGTACTTC. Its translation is CASSSRVPYEQYF.

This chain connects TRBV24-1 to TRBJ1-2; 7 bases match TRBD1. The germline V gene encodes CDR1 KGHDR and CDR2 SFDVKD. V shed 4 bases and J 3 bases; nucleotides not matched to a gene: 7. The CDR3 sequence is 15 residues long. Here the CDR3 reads CATSDPRDRDYGYTF. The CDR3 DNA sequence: TGTGCCACCAGTGACCCTAGGGACAGAGACTATGGCTACACCTTC.

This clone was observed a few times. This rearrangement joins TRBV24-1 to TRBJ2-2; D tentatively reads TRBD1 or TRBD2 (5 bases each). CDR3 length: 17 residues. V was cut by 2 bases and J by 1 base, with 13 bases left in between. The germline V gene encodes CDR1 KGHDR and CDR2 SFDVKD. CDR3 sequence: CATSDYGGPGNTGELFF. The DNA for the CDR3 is TGTGCCACCAGTGATTATGGGGGTCCAGGGAACACCGGGGAGCTGTTTTTT.

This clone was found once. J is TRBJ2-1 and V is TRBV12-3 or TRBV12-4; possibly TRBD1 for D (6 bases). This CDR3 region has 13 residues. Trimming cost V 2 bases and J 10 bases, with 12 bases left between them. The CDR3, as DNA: TGTGCCAGCAGTTTAAACCTAGACAGGGAGCAGTTCTTC. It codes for CASSLNLDREQFF.

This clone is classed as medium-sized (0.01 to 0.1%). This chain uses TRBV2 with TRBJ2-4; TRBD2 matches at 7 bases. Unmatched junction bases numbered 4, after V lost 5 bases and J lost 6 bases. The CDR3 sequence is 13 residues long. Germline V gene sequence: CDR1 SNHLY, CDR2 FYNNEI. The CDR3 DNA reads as TGTGCCAGCAGTCGGGGCGGGGGAAACATTCAGTACTTC. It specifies CASSRGGGNIQYF.

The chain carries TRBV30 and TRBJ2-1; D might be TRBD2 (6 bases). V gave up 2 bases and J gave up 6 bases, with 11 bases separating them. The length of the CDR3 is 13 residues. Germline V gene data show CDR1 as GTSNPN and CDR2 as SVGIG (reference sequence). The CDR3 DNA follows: TGTGCCTGGAGTAGTGCTAGCGTCAATGAGCAGTTCTTC. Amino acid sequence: CAWSSASVNEQFF.

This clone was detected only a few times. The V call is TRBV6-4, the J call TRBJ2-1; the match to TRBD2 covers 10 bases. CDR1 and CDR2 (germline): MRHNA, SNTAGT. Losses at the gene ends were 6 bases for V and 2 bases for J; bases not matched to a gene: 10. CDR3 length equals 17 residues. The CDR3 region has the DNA TGTGCCAGCAGCAGATTTCGAACTAGCGGGACCTACAATGAGCAGTTCTTC. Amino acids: CASSRFRTSGTYNEQFF.

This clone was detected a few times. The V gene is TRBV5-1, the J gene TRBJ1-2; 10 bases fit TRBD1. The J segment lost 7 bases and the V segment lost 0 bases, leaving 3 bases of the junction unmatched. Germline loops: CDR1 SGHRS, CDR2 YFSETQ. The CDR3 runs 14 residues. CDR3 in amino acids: CASSLGDRGGGYTF. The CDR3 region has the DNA TGCGCCAGCAGCTTGGGGGACAGGGGCGGTGGCTACACCTTC.

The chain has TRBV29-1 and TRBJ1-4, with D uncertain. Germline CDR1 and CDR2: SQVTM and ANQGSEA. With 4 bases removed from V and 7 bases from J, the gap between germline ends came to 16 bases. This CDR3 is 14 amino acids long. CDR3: CSVADERRGEKLFF. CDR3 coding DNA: TGCAGCGTTGCCGATGAACGTCGGGGTGAAAAACTGTTTTTT.

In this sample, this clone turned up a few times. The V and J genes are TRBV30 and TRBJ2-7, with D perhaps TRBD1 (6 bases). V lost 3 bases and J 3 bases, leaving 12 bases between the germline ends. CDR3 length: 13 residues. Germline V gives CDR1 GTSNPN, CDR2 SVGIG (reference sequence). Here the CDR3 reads CAWSRLDSYEQYF. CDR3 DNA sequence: TGTGCCTGGAGCCGGCTGGACAGCTACGAGCAGTACTTC.

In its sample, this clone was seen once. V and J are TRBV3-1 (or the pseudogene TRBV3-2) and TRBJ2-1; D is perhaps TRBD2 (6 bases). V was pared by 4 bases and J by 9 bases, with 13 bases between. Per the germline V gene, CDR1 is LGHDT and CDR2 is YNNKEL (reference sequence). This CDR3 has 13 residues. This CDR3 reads CASSPAWGGEQFF. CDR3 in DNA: TGTGCCAGCAGCCCCGCTTGGGGAGGTGAGCAGTTCTTC.

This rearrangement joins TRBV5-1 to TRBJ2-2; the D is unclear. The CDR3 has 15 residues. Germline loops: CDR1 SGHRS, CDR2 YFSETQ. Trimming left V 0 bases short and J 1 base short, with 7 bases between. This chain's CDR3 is CASSLVSGNTGELFF. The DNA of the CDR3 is TGCGCCAGCAGCTTGGTTTCGGGGAACACCGGGGAGCTGTTTTTT.